This T cell receptor beta chain was recovered during a study of blood T cell repertoires in COVID-19. The overall study: Spain, Italy and the United States supplied samples that represented acute and convalescent COVID-19.

Original methodology: Amplification of reference gene primers provided the estimated nucleated cell counts. TCRdb's table, derived via immunoSEQ multiplex PCR, lists solely in-frame clones and lacks some. V and J calls plus clone size are reproduced from that table; the DNA served to infer D and trimming. The table has over 100,000 clones, more than 75% seen once. The junction had 6 bases not matched to a gene; V was cut back by 8 bases and J by 6 bases. CDR3 length equals 11 residues. Germline V gene lookup returns CDR1 GTSNPN and CDR2 SVGIG (reference sequence). Material for sequencing was peripheral blood. The TCR originated in a man aged 35 to 55 with acute or convalescent COVID-19. V usage is TRBV30 and J usage is TRBJ1-1; 7 bases line up with TRBD1. The CDR3 here is CASTGVAEAFF. DNA of the CDR3: TGTGCCAGTACAGGGGTTGCTGAAGCTTTCTTT.